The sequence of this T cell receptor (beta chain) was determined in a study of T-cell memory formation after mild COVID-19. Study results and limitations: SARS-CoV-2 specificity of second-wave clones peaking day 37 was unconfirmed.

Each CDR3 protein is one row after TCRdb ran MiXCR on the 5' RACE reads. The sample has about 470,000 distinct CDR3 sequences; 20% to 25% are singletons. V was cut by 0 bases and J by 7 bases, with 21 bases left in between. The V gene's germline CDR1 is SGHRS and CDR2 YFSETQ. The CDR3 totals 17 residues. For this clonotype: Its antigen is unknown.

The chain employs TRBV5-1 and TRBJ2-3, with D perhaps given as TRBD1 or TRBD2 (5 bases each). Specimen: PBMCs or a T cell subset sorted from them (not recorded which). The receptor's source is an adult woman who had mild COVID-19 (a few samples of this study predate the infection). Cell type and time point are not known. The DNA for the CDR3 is TGCGCCAGCAGCTTGGGGGACGGGGTCGGTGATGCGCATACGCAGTATTTT. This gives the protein CASSLGDGVGDAHTQYF.